This T cell receptor (beta chain) was recorded in a study of glioma-infiltrating T cells after dendritic cell vaccination (dated by TCRdb to about 2016). Turning to the overall study: The cohort comprised roughly 15 glioblastoma patients from Phase I and II dendritic cell vaccination trials, 9 newly diagnosed and 6 with recurrent disease. Between the early 2000s and the early 2010s, the patients were given dendritic cell vaccination pulsed with autologous tumor lysate. Deep sequencing of TCR beta CDR3 regions was used to quantify tumor-infiltrating lymphocyte content and compare tumor and blood repertoires in dendritic cell-vaccinated glioblastoma patients. Three intradermal dendritic cell vaccine injections were administered to patients at biweekly intervals in the arm below the axilla. TCR sequencing metrics, including TIL content and tumor-blood repertoire overlap, were correlated with survival after dendritic cell vaccination. The vaccine was prepared from monocyte-derived dendritic cells that were cultured for seven days with IL-4 and GM-CSF and then pulsed overnight with autologous tumor lysate.

Beyond this particular receptor, the publication reports: The cohort was small and heterogeneous, and full blood and tumor sets were available for few patients, with initial-recurrent tumor pairs available for even fewer patients. No direct relationship between TCR clonality and survival was found, suggesting that a diverse polyclonal response may matter. The three-group TCR overlap response model was described as speculative and requiring prospective validation. Longer time to progression and overall survival after dendritic cell vaccination were predicted by higher estimated pretreatment TIL content.

From the germline V gene (reference sequence), CDR1 is SGHNT and CDR2 is YYREEE. A distance of 16 bases separates the germline ends of V and J, which lose 3 bases and 4 bases respectively. Inclusive of the bounding cysteine and phenylalanine, the CDR3 is 15 residues long. CDR3 DNA only is kept here, 45 bases in frame from base 1. Patients were selected on the basis of adequate residual fresh-frozen tumor tissue and more than two years of available survival data. Molecular status otherwise varied across the glioblastoma patients, but none of them carried an isocitrate dehydrogenase mutation. PBMC collection took place before vaccination, two weeks after the third vaccination, and at tumor progression if progression occurred. The Qiagen DNeasy Blood extraction Kit was used to extract genomic DNA. This clone was counted between two and nine times. Its antigen has not been determined. Per-base quality was not reported, and no clone a single base away is much larger than it.

The immunoSEQ assay amplified TCRB CDR3 regions from roughly 2 micrograms of genomic DNA, or from all available DNA when less than that amount was available. For multiplex PCR, 60 forward primers for TCR V beta segments and 13 reverse primers for J beta segments were used. To estimate reads per starting template, synthetic control templates were spiked into each sample at limiting dilution. Sequencing produced 87 bp reads on the Illumina HiSeq System. Per the original workflow: PCR and sequencing errors were removed by a nearest neighbor algorithm that merged closely related sequences. TCR overlap was measured as the percentage of unique tumor TCR beta sequences that were also present in the peripheral blood of the same patient. TCRdb mirrors the immuneACCESS table, restricted to in-frame sequences. Some clones are absent from its copies; in checked studies, under half trace to an unresolved V gene, and the reason for the others is unknown. V and J calls and clone size are those listed in that table; D and trimming were worked out from the DNA. The table for this sample lists 50,000 to 80,000 clones; around four fifths of them were counted only once. The top ten clonotypes cover around 9.6% of the sample.

This sequence uses TRBV5-4 and TRBJ1-1; the D gene cannot be named for sure. The sequence derives from a human donor with glioblastoma. Here the sequenced sample was blood, taken before dendritic cell vaccination. Here the CDR3 is given as CASSSPTIDGTEAFF. In nucleotides, the sequence is TGTGCCAGCAGCTCCCCAACTATTGACGGCACTGAAGCTTTCTTT.